These 29 T cell receptor beta chains were all obtained from the same sample, sequenced in a study of shared clonotypes between healthy human individuals. TCRdb keeps only in-frame clones here, not all; method: immunoSEQ multiplex PCR. The sample consists of about 980,000 clones, about 80% of them appearing once. The sample was memory CD4+ T cells sorted from blood. The subset was: CD45RA-negative fraction. The receptors stem from a man younger than 35 in good health.

The V call is TRBV30, the J call TRBJ2-7, with 7 positions matching TRBD1. Germline-derived CDR1 and CDR2 are GTSNPN and SVGIG (reference sequence). With 2 bases clipped from V and 3 bases from J, the junction kept 4 bases outside the gene matches. CDR3 size: 13 residues. In DNA form, the CDR3 reads TGTGCCTGGAGTAGGCCAGGGGGCTACGAGCAGTACTTC. Protein product: CAWSRPGGYEQYF.

Note on this clone: The germline gene is not matched at one end of the junction; a read error may be the cause. CDR3 in amino acids: CASSPPGTGALPPDF. CDR3 DNA: TGTGCCAGCTCACCCCCCGGGACAGGGGCCCTTCCGCCTGACTTC. V gene TRBV18 combines with J gene TRBJ2-7, with TRBD1 matching over 10 bases. CDR1 is KGHSH and CDR2 is LQKENI in the germline V gene. The CDR3 sequence is 15 residues long.

The chain combines TRBV4-1 with TRBJ2-3, with 11 bases fitting TRBD2. Losses at the gene ends were 1 base for V and 6 bases for J; bases not matched to a gene: 12. Germline V gene sequence: CDR1 MGHRA, CDR2 YSYEKL. The length of the CDR3 is 18 residues. The chain's CDR3 is CASSQVGRLAGGSDTQYF. The CDR3 DNA follows: TGCGCCAGCAGCCAAGTGGGGAGGCTAGCGGGGGGATCCGATACGCAGTATTTT.

The chain has TRBV7-2 and TRBJ2-7; 8 bases match TRBD1. The CDR3 runs to 15 residues. Germline CDR1 and CDR2: SGHTA and FQGNSA. V was pared by 3 bases and J by 2 bases, with 6 bases of the junction left unmatched. CDR3 amino acids: CASSFLRQGTYEQYF. For the CDR3, the DNA is TGTGCCAGCAGCTTTCTGAGACAGGGGACCTACGAGCAGTACTTC.

The chain links TRBV4-1 to TRBJ1-3; D perhaps matches TRBD1 (5 bases). Trimming cost V 8 bases and J 4 bases, with 12 bases left between them. The germline CDR1 and CDR2 sequences are MGHRA and YSYEKL. This CDR3 is 13 amino acids long. As DNA, the CDR3 is TGCGCCAGCGGACGGGGACCCGGAAACACCATATATTTT. Amino acid sequence: CASGRGPGNTIYF.

This clone was seen only a few times. J is TRBJ1-2 and V is TRBV4-2; unclear D gene. Trimming shortened V by 0 bases and J by 0 bases, and 11 bases separated the two germline ends. The CDR3 totals 16 residues. Germline V gives CDR1 LGHNA, CDR2 YNFKEQ. The CDR3 loop reads CASSQDLSFSNYGYTF. Written as DNA, the CDR3 is TGTGCCAGCAGCCAAGATTTGAGTTTCTCTAACTATGGCTACACCTTC.

V and J are TRBV9 and TRBJ2-2, with 7 bases matching TRBD1. J lost 4 bases, V lost 4 bases, and 13 bases had no gene match. Germline CDR1 SGDLS, CDR2 YYNGEE. This CDR3 is 17 amino acids long. The DNA for the CDR3 is TGTGCCAGCAGCCAGGGCCCAGGGGGTACGATCACCGGGGAGCTGTTTTTT. Translated, it gives CASSQGPGGTITGELFF.

The rearrangement uses TRBV19 and TRBJ1-2; the D is unclear. CDR1 is LNHDA and CDR2 is SQIVND in the germline V gene (reference sequence). The CDR3 has 17 residues. The ends were cut back, 0 bases at V and 2 bases at J, with 16 bases in the middle. CDR3 protein: CASSIEANSRSNYGYTF. The CDR3 nucleotides read TGTGCCAGTAGTATAGAGGCTAACAGCCGTTCAAACTATGGCTACACCTTC.

This chain uses TRBV10-1 with TRBJ1-1; D is possibly TRBD1 (6 bases). The V gene's germline CDR1 is WNHNN and CDR2 SYGVQD (reference sequence). The length of the CDR3 is 18 residues. Trimming took 6 bases from V and 0 from J, leaving 23 bases between them. In DNA, the CDR3 is TGCGCCAGCAGCCCCCGGAGGGGGGCAGTAGGTATGAACACTGAAGCTTTCTTT. This codes for CASSPRRGAVGMNTEAFF.

The rearrangement joins TRBV10-2 to TRBJ2-3; perhaps TRBD2 as D (5 bases). CDR1 is WSHSY, CDR2 SAAADI, per germline. The germline V and J ends were trimmed by 7 bases and 4 bases, with 15 bases remaining between them. The CDR3 is 14 residues long. The CDR3 nucleotides read TGCGCCAGCAAGCCGGTAGGAGGTGCAGATACGCAGTATTTT. Translation: CASKPVGGADTQYF.

The chain combines TRBV9 with TRBJ1-6, with TRBD1 as a possible D gene (6 bases). CDR1 is SGDLS and CDR2 is YYNGEE in the germline V gene. This CDR3 comprises 18 residues. V was pared by 0 bases and J by 2 bases, with 15 bases between. The CDR3 sequence: CASSVGLGGGTYNSPLHF. CDR3 sequence (DNA): TGTGCCAGCAGCGTAGGTCTAGGGGGAGGGACCTATAATTCACCCCTCCACTTT.

This rearrangement joins TRBV7-2 to TRBJ2-6, with D perhaps TRBD1 or TRBD2 (5 bases each). Between the trimmed V and J ends, which lost 3 bases and 2 bases, there was a span of 5 bases. Germline CDR1 and CDR2: SGHTA and FQGNSA. This CDR3 contains 14 residues. CDR3 bases: TGTGCCAGCAGCTTGGGGGCTGGGGCCAACGTCCTGACTTTC. Residues: CASSLGAGANVLTF.

The chain has TRBV19 and TRBJ2-7; D ambiguous. There are 15 residues in the CDR3. Per germline, CDR1 LNHDA and CDR2 SQIVND (reference sequence). V was shortened by 3 bases and J by 0 bases, with 12 bases between the two germline ends. The CDR3 region has the DNA TGTGCCAGTAGTATGAGAGAAGGGATCTCCTACGAGCAGTACTTC. Protein: CASSMREGISYEQYF.

V usage is TRBV18 and J usage is TRBJ2-7; no firm D call. Trimming cost V 6 bases and J 7 bases, with 4 bases left between them. CDR3 size: 9 residues. Germline V gene data show CDR1 as KGHSH and CDR2 as LQKENI. The CDR3 region is CASSGEQYF. The CDR3 DNA is TGTGCCAGCTCGGGTGAGCAGTACTTC. Looking up the rest from reference TRBV18 and TRBJ2-7 gives the full variable domain: NAGVMQNPRHLVRRRGQEARLRCSPMKGHSHVYWYRQLPEEGLKFMVYLQKENIIDESGMPKERFSAEFPKEGPSILRIQQVVRGDSAAYFCASSGEQYFGPGTRLTVT.

The V and J genes are TRBV2 and TRBJ2-1; D might be TRBD1 (5 bases). The length of the CDR3 is 14 residues. The germline V gene has CDR1 SNHLY and CDR2 FYNNEI. Deletions cut 7 bases from V and 6 bases from J, with 16 bases between. In DNA, the CDR3 is TGTGCCAGCAAGGTTGGGGCAGTTGCCAATGAGCAGTTCTTC. Its protein product is CASKVGAVANEQFF.

The gene calls are TRBV5-1 and TRBJ2-5; D gene ambiguous. The V and J ends lost 3 bases and 4 bases respectively, with 16 bases between them. This CDR3 spans 15 amino acids. Germline V lookup: CDR1 SGHRS, CDR2 YFSETQ. The CDR3 DNA is TGCGCCAGCAGCTCCCTCCCTTCGGTTACAGAGACCCAGTACTTC. Its translation is CASSSLPSVTETQYF.

This chain uses TRBV6-6 with TRBJ1-3; TRBD1 is a possible D gene (5 bases). From germline, CDR1 is MNHNY and CDR2 SVGAGI (reference sequence). This CDR3 region has 15 residues. V was clipped by 6 bases and J by 0 bases, with 12 bases between them. The CDR3 region is CASSKQVGSGNTIYF. CDR3 sequence (DNA): TGTGCCAGCAGCAAACAGGTGGGCTCTGGAAACACCATATATTTT.

This clone turned up a few times. The rearrangement uses TRBV28 and TRBJ2-3, with TRBD2 identical over 7 bases. Germline CDR1 MDHEN, CDR2 SYDVKM. The length of the CDR3 is 16 residues. The V gene end was trimmed by 5 bases and the J gene end by 3 bases; junction bases not matched to a gene: 11. The CDR3 reads CASSPGTIVVTDTQYF. In nucleotides, the CDR3 is TGTGCCAGCAGTCCAGGGACTATCGTCGTGACAGATACGCAGTATTTT.

The chain carries TRBV18 and TRBJ1-1; the D is unclear. This CDR3 is built from 13 residues. From germline, CDR1 is KGHSH and CDR2 LQKENI. Trimming took off 6 bases at V and 3 bases at J, with 11 bases between the two ends. CDR3 residues: CASSQTTDTEAFF. The CDR3 DNA follows: TGTGCCAGCTCGCAGACAACGGACACTGAAGCTTTCTTT.

This clone was seen only a few times. The same CDR3 can be traced to other DNA sequences in this sample. The V and J genes are TRBV7-9 and TRBJ1-4; D not certain. Trimming took off 1 base at V and 7 bases at J, with 4 bases between the two ends. The CDR3 contains 12 residues. Germline lookup yields CDR1 SEHNR and CDR2 FQNEAQ (reference sequence). The CDR3 coding sequence is TGTGCCAGCAGCTTAGGGGGTGAAAAACTGTTTTTT. Translated: CASSLGGEKLFF.

The chain joins TRBV7-9 to TRBJ1-2; the D is unclear. The CDR3 length is 13 residues. Trimming removed 4 bases from V and 1 base from J, with 7 bases in between. CDR1 and CDR2 from the germline V gene are SEHNR and FQNEAQ (reference sequence). The CDR3 DNA sequence: TGTGCCAGCAGCTCATCAGTTAACTATGGCTACACCTTC. Encoded protein: CASSSSVNYGYTF.

This clone was seen once. The rearrangement joins TRBV5-1 to TRBJ2-3; possibly TRBD2 for D (6 bases). This CDR3 comprises 16 residues. The V end lost 1 base, the J end lost 4 bases, and 16 bases lay between the germline ends. Germline V gene data show CDR1 as SGHRS and CDR2 as YFSETQ. This CDR3 is CASSLSPGVRADTQYF. CDR3 bases: TGCGCCAGCAGCTTGTCCCCGGGGGTAAGGGCAGATACGCAGTATTTT.

The sample holds one count of this clone. The genes are TRBV2 and TRBJ1-1, with D possibly being TRBD1 (5 bases). The CDR3 is 13 residues long. The V gene lost 6 bases and the J gene lost 7 bases, with 15 bases spanning the gap. CDR1 and CDR2 from the germline V gene are SNHLY and FYNNEI. This chain's CDR3 is CASRTGGGLEAFF. CDR3 sequence (DNA): TGTGCCAGCAGAACCGGGGGAGGGCTTGAAGCTTTCTTT. The variable domain in full, completed from reference TRBV2 and TRBJ1-1, reads EPEVTQTPSHQVTQMGQEVILRCVPISNHLYFYWYRQILGQKVEFLVSFYNNEISEKSEIFDDQFSVERPDGSNFTLKIRSTKLEDSAMYFCASRTGGGLEAFFGQGTRLTVV.

This CDR3 reads CAIRGSSYNSPLHF. In DNA, the CDR3 is TGTGCCATCCGAGGGAGCTCCTATAATTCACCCCTCCACTTT. This rearrangement joins TRBV2 to TRBJ1-6; D is unclear. The CDR3 is made up of 14 amino acids. CDR1 and CDR2 (germline): SNHLY, FYNNEI. Trimming cost V 10 bases and J 0 bases, with 10 bases left between them.

V usage is TRBV2 and J usage is TRBJ2-5, with 7 bases that match TRBD2. The V and J ends lost 6 bases and 1 base, in that order; junction bases with no gene match: 8. Germline V CDR1 and CDR2: SNHLY, FYNNEI. This CDR3 is 15 amino acids long. This CDR3 reads CASSPRAGFQETQYF. Written as DNA, the CDR3 is TGTGCCAGCAGCCCCAGAGCGGGATTCCAAGAGACCCAGTACTTC.

This clone was seen only a few times. This could be a read error, since a much larger clone is one nucleotide away. In the same sample, other DNA sequences code for this CDR3. The chain couples TRBV5-1 to TRBJ1-5; D is possibly TRBD1 (5 bases). CDR3 length: 15 residues. CDR1 and CDR2 from the germline V gene are SGHRS and YFSETQ. V was clipped by 0 bases and J by 0 bases, with 7 bases between them. Here the CDR3 reads CASSLEGISNQPQHF. Written as DNA, the CDR3 is TGCGCCAGCAGCTTGGAGGGGATTAGCAATCAGCCCCAGCATTTT.

This clone showed up just a few times. The J gene is TRBJ1-4, the V gene TRBV2; D might be TRBD1 (5 bases). Trimming took off 4 bases at V and 8 bases at J, with 11 bases between the two ends. CDR3 length: 13 residues. The V gene's germline CDR1 is SNHLY and CDR2 FYNNEI. The CDR3 sequence: CASSGGEQEKLFF. Written as DNA, the CDR3 is TGTGCCAGCAGTGGGGGGGAACAGGAAAAACTGTTTTTT.

This clone was seen many times. The chain links TRBV5-4 to TRBJ2-7; D may be TRBD2 (5 bases). Between the trimmed V and J ends, which lost 1 base and 9 bases, there was a span of 14 bases. Per the germline V gene, CDR1 is SGHNT and CDR2 is YYREEE (reference sequence). This CDR3 is built from 13 residues. CDR3 sequence reads: CASSLSSAAGQYF. The CDR3 DNA follows: TGTGCCAGCAGCTTGAGTAGCGCCGCGGGGCAGTACTTC.

Concerning this clone itself: The same CDR3 is also encoded by other DNA sequences in this sample. The V and J genes are TRBV6-5 and TRBJ1-5; D unclear. Between the trimmed V and J ends, which lost 0 bases and 4 bases, there was a span of 4 bases. From germline, CDR1 is MNHEY and CDR2 SVGAGI. The CDR3 is made up of 13 amino acids. DNA for the CDR3: TGTGCCAGCAGTTACTCCCGGAATCAGCCCCAGCATTTT. Its protein product is CASSYSRNQPQHF.